The next 32 T cell receptor beta chains were all read from a single sample in a study of neurological immune-mediated disorders. One entry per CDR3 protein results from TCRdb running MiXCR on the 5' RACE reads. This table holds more than 75,000 distinct CDR3 sequences, roughly 4.5% found once. Time point described: longitudinal time-point 3. The sample was PBMCs. The receptors here all came from a woman aged 55-70 years with multiple sclerosis.

This clonotype came up many times. The chain recombines TRBV7-8 with TRBJ2-5, with D maybe TRBD1 (6 bases). The germline V gene encodes CDR1 SGHVS and CDR2 FQNEAQ. V lost 1 base and J lost 4, with 16 bases in between. This CDR3 has 16 amino acids. CDR3 sequence reads: CASSLGGHRISETQYF. CDR3 nucleotides: TGTGCCAGCAGCTTAGGGGGACACAGGATATCAGAGACCCAGTACTTC.

This clonotype was counted many times. The V and J genes are TRBV12-3 or TRBV12-4 and TRBJ2-5; D possibly corresponds to TRBD1 (6 bases). Trimming shortened V by 3 bases and J by 5 bases, and 13 bases separated the two germline ends. There are 14 residues in the CDR3. The CDR3 DNA reads as TGTGCCAGCAGTTTTTCTCAGGGGATGGAGACCCAGTACTTC. It yields the protein CASSFSQGMETQYF.

This clonotype occurred many times. V is TRBV9 and J is TRBJ1-2, with TRBD1 matching 7 bases. Trimming cost V 0 bases and J 3 bases; bases outside gene matches: 5. CDR3 length: 15 residues. The germline CDR1 and CDR2 sequences are SGDLS and YYNGEE. The CDR3 DNA sequence: TGTGCCAGCAGCGTAGACCAGACAGGGTACTATGGCTACACCTTC. As protein: CASSVDQTGYYGYTF.

In its sample, this clonotype was seen many times. The chain joins TRBV21-1 to TRBJ2-5; TRBD2 reflects the table's D call only, with no check against the DNA. TRBV21-1 is a documented pseudogene. This CDR3 is 12 amino acids long. In DNA form, the CDR3 reads TGTGCCAGCGGAGGTCCCCGGGAGACCCAGTACTTC. Translation gives CASGGPRETQYF.

Only one count was recorded for this clonotype. A much bigger clone sits one base away, suggesting this may be a read error. This chain uses TRBV7-2 with TRBJ2-5, with D possibly being TRBD2 (6 bases). The CDR3 extends over 11 amino acids. The V gene's germline CDR1 is SGHTA and CDR2 FQGNSA. V was clipped by 8 bases and J by 4 bases, with 8 bases between them. CDR3: CASWRGETQYF. CDR3 DNA sequence: TGTGCCAGCTGGCGGGGAGAGACCCAGTACTTC. The full variable domain, rest sourced from reference TRBV7-2 and TRBJ2-5, is GAGVSQSPSNKVTEKGKDVELRCDPISGHTALYWYRQSLGQGLEFLIYFQGNSAPDKSGLPSDRFSAERTGGSVSTLTIQRTQQEDSAVYLCASWRGETQYFGPGTRLLVL.

This clonotype came up many times. The gene calls are TRBV20-1 and TRBJ2-1; D remains unclear. Germline loops: CDR1 DFQATT, CDR2 SNEGSKA (reference sequence). The V gene lost 3 bases and the J gene lost 12 bases, with 12 bases spanning the gap. There are 11 residues in the CDR3. CDR3 nucleotides: TGCAGTGCTAGGGACGCGCCTTGGCAGTTCTTC. It translates to CSARDAPWQFF.

This clonotype was observed many times. The genes are TRBV7-9 and TRBJ1-1; the D gene is possibly TRBD1 (5 bases). This CDR3 contains 15 residues. The germline gives CDR1 SEHNR, CDR2 FQNEAQ (reference sequence). Trimming removed 1 base from V and 4 bases from J, with 13 bases in between. The CDR3 region has the DNA TGTGCCAGCAGCTTAGGGGGCTTCGGGAGCACTGAAGCTTTCTTT. Translation gives CASSLGGFGSTEAFF.

At least ten counts were recorded for this clonotype. The chain is built from TRBV5-5 and TRBJ1-2; no definite D call. The CDR3 extends over 15 amino acids. With 1 base removed from V and 8 bases from J, the gap between germline ends came to 18 bases. Germline loops: CDR1 SGHKS, CDR2 YYEKEE (reference sequence). This CDR3 is CASSLLREVRTGYTF. The CDR3 DNA sequence: TGTGCCAGCAGCTTGCTGCGGGAAGTACGGACCGGCTACACCTTC.

This clonotype was recorded at least ten times. This rearrangement joins TRBV6-5 to TRBJ2-2; a weak D match, TRBD1 (5 bases). V dropped 6 bases and J dropped 7 bases, with 6 bases sitting between them. The CDR3 has 11 amino acids. From germline, CDR1 is MNHEY and CDR2 SVGAGI. The CDR3 bases are TGTGCCAGCAGAAGGGGCGGGGAGCTGTTTTTT. It yields the protein CASRRGGELFF.

This clonotype has at least ten counts. The V and J genes are TRBV5-6 and TRBJ2-5, with 10 positions matching TRBD1. Unmatched junction bases numbered 3, after V lost 0 bases and J lost 1 base. The CDR3 loop spans 16 amino acids. CDR1 and CDR2 (germline): SGHDT, YYEEEE. CDR3: CASSLGWTGGQETQYF. CDR3 bases: TGTGCCAGCAGCTTGGGATGGACAGGGGGCCAAGAGACCCAGTACTTC.

This clonotype was observed at least ten times. The chain links TRBV9 to TRBJ2-1, with 10 nucleotides matching TRBD1. The CDR3 sequence is 14 residues long. CDR1 and CDR2 (germline): SGDLS, YYNGEE. The ends lost 0 bases at V and 7 bases at J; junction bases unmatched: 1. This chain's CDR3 is CASSVGGQGNEQFF. CDR3 nucleotides: TGTGCCAGCAGCGTAGGGGGACAGGGGAATGAGCAGTTCTTC.

There are many counts of this clonotype. V usage is TRBV20-1 and J usage is TRBJ2-2, with D perhaps TRBD2 (6 bases). Germline CDR1 and CDR2: DFQATT and SNEGSKA (reference sequence). The CDR3 consists of 14 residues. V dropped 5 bases and J dropped 1 base, with 11 bases sitting between them. The CDR3 spells CSAPSGGNTGELFF. Here the CDR3 DNA reads TGCAGTGCTCCCTCCGGGGGGAACACCGGGGAGCTGTTTTTT.

This clonotype has a count of ten or more. In DNA form, the CDR3 reads TGTGCCAGCAGGTTTAGCGGGGGGATGAGCTCCTACAATGAGCAGTTCTTC. This encodes CASRFSGGMSSYNEQFF. The chain joins TRBV2 to TRBJ2-1; the match to TRBD2 covers 10 bases. Germline loops: CDR1 SNHLY, CDR2 FYNNEI. Unmatched junction bases numbered 8, after V lost 6 bases and J lost 0 bases. The CDR3 consists of 17 residues.

This clonotype was recorded many times. The chain combines TRBV18 with TRBJ1-5; 7 bases fit TRBD1. Germline V gives CDR1 KGHSH, CDR2 LQKENI. Losses at the gene ends were 5 bases for V and 5 bases for J; bases not matched to a gene: 6. This CDR3 has 14 amino acids. The CDR3 bases are TGTGCCAGCTCAGCGACAGGGACGGATCAGCCCCAGCATTTT. It specifies CASSATGTDQPQHF. Supplemented by reference TRBV18 and TRBJ1-5, the full variable domain reads NAGVMQNPRHLVRRRGQEARLRCSPMKGHSHVYWYRQLPEEGLKFMVYLQKENIIDESGMPKERFSAEFPKEGPSILRIQQVVRGDSAAYFCASSATGTDQPQHFGDGTRLSIL.

This clonotype was recorded many times. The chain joins TRBV5-1 to TRBJ2-7; D not certain. The CDR3 loop spans 14 amino acids. Trimming left V 5 bases short and J 0 bases short, with 12 bases between. The germline CDR1 and CDR2 sequences are SGHRS and YFSETQ. This CDR3 reads CASRPGPSSYEQYF. The CDR3 DNA sequence: TGCGCCAGCAGACCCGGCCCTAGCTCCTACGAGCAGTACTTC.

By share of the sample, this clonotype is medium-sized. The J gene is TRBJ1-6, the V gene TRBV7-9; no clear D gene. V was shortened by 1 base and J by 7 bases, with 11 bases between the two germline ends. This CDR3 comprises 15 residues. Germline lookup yields CDR1 SEHNR and CDR2 FQNEAQ (reference sequence). CDR3 sequence (DNA): TGTGCCAGCAGCTTAGAGTCCGGGGAGAATTCACCCCTCCACTTT. Its protein product is CASSLESGENSPLHF.

In its sample, this clonotype was seen many times. V usage is TRBV20-1 and J usage is TRBJ2-1; TRBD2 agrees at 10 bases. Trimming took 1 base from V and 6 from J; bases not matched to a gene: 3. CDR1 is DFQATT and CDR2 is SNEGSKA in the germline V gene (reference sequence). This CDR3 has 14 amino acids. CDR3 sequence (DNA): TGCAGTGCTAGAGGCAGCGGGGGGGTCAATGAGCAGTTCTTC. It specifies CSARGSGGVNEQFF.

This clonotype was detected many times. The chain recombines TRBV6-5 with TRBJ1-1; the D gene is possibly TRBD1 (6 bases). The CDR3 runs to 13 residues. V shed 10 bases and J shed 5 bases, with 17 bases lying between them. Germline CDR1 is MNHEY and CDR2 is SVGAGI. CDR3 bases: TGTGCCACCAAGGAGGGGGGTAGGACTGAAGCTTTCTTT. Its translation is CATKEGGRTEAFF.

This clonotype occurred many times. CDR3: CSARDGGKETQYF. In nucleotides, the CDR3 is TGCAGTGCTAGAGATGGAGGGAAAGAGACCCAGTACTTC. This chain connects TRBV20-1 to TRBJ2-5; weak D call: TRBD2 (6 bases). The CDR3 has 13 amino acids. Trimming removed 0 bases from V and 3 bases from J, with 8 bases in between. From germline, CDR1 is DFQATT and CDR2 SNEGSKA (reference sequence).

This clonotype was seen at least ten times. The chain employs TRBV6-5 and TRBJ2-7, with no clear D. Germline CDR1 reads MNHEY; CDR2 reads SVGAGI. Between the trimmed V and J ends, which lost 2 bases and 0 bases, there was a span of 5 bases. This CDR3 has 13 residues. CDR3 region: CASSYRISYEQYF. In DNA form, the CDR3 reads TGTGCCAGCAGTTACAGGATCTCCTACGAGCAGTACTTC.

This clonotype was seen more than once but under ten times. The genes are TRBV7-9 and TRBJ1-2; D is uncertain. The CDR3 is made up of 14 amino acids. CDR1 is SEHNR, CDR2 FQNEAQ, per germline (reference sequence). Between the trimmed V and J ends, which lost 2 bases and 4 bases, there was a span of 11 bases. CDR3 region: CASSLSGVRYGYTF. The CDR3 bases are TGTGCCAGCAGCTTATCGGGAGTTCGCTATGGCTACACCTTC.

This clonotype showed up many times. This chain connects TRBV7-9 to TRBJ2-3; the match to TRBD2 covers 7 bases. The germline gives CDR1 SEHNR, CDR2 FQNEAQ (reference sequence). V was clipped by 1 base and J by 2 bases; unmatched bases: 6. This CDR3 region has 16 residues. CDR3 coding DNA: TGTGCCAGCAGCTTAGTATCCAGCGGGATCACAGATACGCAGTATTTT. Protein product: CASSLVSSGITDTQYF. The full variable domain, rest sourced from reference TRBV7-9 and TRBJ2-3, is DTGVSQNPRHKITKRGQNVTFRCDPISEHNRLYWYRQTLGQGPEFLTYFQNEAQLEKSRLLSDRFSAERPKGSFSTLEIQRTEQGDSAMYLCASSLVSSGITDTQYFGPGTRLTVL.

This clonotype was detected many times. The V and J genes are TRBV5-1 and TRBJ2-1, with 7 bases identical to TRBD2. From germline, CDR1 is SGHRS and CDR2 YFSETQ. The ends lost 4 bases at V and 0 bases at J; junction bases unmatched: 4. The CDR3 has 15 amino acids. CDR3 protein: CASSASSGSYNEQFF. As DNA, the CDR3 is TGCGCCAGCAGCGCTTCTAGCGGCTCCTACAATGAGCAGTTCTTC.

This clonotype is medium-sized in the sample. The rearrangement uses TRBV20-1 and TRBJ2-7; D remains unclear. Germline V gene lookup returns CDR1 DFQATT and CDR2 SNEGSKA (reference sequence). This CDR3 has 14 amino acids. V lost 8 bases and J lost 3, with 20 bases in between. The CDR3 DNA sequence: TGCAGTACGACCCCGGAACTGATTGTCTACGAGCAGTACTTC. Residues: CSTTPELIVYEQYF.

This clonotype was found many times. V and J are TRBV5-1 and TRBJ1-6; no firm D call. CDR1 SGHRS and CDR2 YFSETQ come from the germline V gene. The length of the CDR3 is 16 residues. Between the trimmed V and J ends, which lost 0 bases and 9 bases, there was a span of 16 bases. CDR3: CASSLERGSSGSPLHF. The CDR3 DNA is TGCGCCAGCAGCTTGGAGAGAGGCTCCTCTGGTTCACCCCTCCACTTT.

This clonotype was seen repeatedly, ten times or more. This chain links TRBV2 with TRBJ2-1, with 7 bases identical to TRBD1. Trimming took 7 bases from V and 0 from J; bases not matched to a gene: 9. Germline assignment: CDR1 SNHLY and CDR2 FYNNEI. The CDR3 spans 16 residues. CDR3 region: CASTAQGPSSYNEQFF. In DNA, the CDR3 is TGTGCCAGCACGGCACAGGGGCCGAGCTCCTACAATGAGCAGTTCTTC.

This clonotype was observed many times. The chain combines TRBV20-1 with TRBJ1-5, with D possibly matching TRBD1 (5 bases). The CDR3 is 12 amino acids. V shed 1 base and J shed 6 bases, with 7 bases lying between them. Germline V gene data show CDR1 as DFQATT and CDR2 as SNEGSKA (reference sequence). The CDR3 bases are TGCAGTGCTAGAGGGGGGGTTCAGCCCCAGCATTTT. It encodes CSARGGVQPQHF.

This clonotype was seen many times. The chain is built from TRBV20-1 and TRBJ1-1; TRBD1 matches 8 bases. Unmatched junction bases numbered 4, after V lost 2 bases and J lost 5 bases. Germline loops: CDR1 DFQATT, CDR2 SNEGSKA (reference sequence). The CDR3 is made up of 13 amino acids. As DNA, the CDR3 is TGCAGTGCTAGACAGGGGGCGAGGACTGAAGCTTTCTTT. This gives the protein CSARQGARTEAFF.

This clonotype was seen many times. The rearrangement uses TRBV5-1 and TRBJ1-4, with a possible D match to TRBD1 (5 bases). CDR3 length: 16 amino acids. V lost 4 bases, J lost 6 bases, and 19 bases lay in between. Germline V gene data show CDR1 as SGHRS and CDR2 as YFSETQ. The CDR3 DNA sequence: TGCGCCAGCAGCCCAACTCCGGCAGGGACCTATGAAAAACTGTTTTTT. The encoded protein is CASSPTPAGTYEKLFF.

This clonotype was detected many times. The J gene is TRBJ1-2, the V gene TRBV4-2; no clear D. The CDR3 covers 14 residues. CDR1 is LGHNA and CDR2 is YNFKEQ in the germline V gene. V shed 1 base and J shed 3 bases, with 9 bases lying between them. The CDR3, as DNA: TGTGCCAGCAGCCAAGTTGGAGAGGACTATGGCTACACCTTC. Its translation is CASSQVGEDYGYTF.

This clonotype was found many times. V usage is TRBV14 and J usage is TRBJ2-7; D could derive from TRBD1 or TRBD2 (5 bases each). Germline V gene data show CDR1 as SGHDN and CDR2 as FVKESK. V dropped 1 base and J dropped 2 bases, with 9 bases sitting between them. CDR3 length equals 14 residues. The DNA of the CDR3 is TGTGCCAGCAGCCAAGCTGTGGGGGCCTACGAGCAGTACTTC. It encodes CASSQAVGAYEQYF.

This clonotype was detected many times. CDR3 loop: CASSLVGDGLYGYTF. The CDR3 DNA is TGTGCCAGCAGCTTGGTAGGAGACGGACTCTATGGCTACACCTTC. The rearrangement joins TRBV5-5 to TRBJ1-2; D not resolved. The V end was cut by 0 bases, the J end by 4 bases, with 13 bases between. The germline CDR1 and CDR2 sequences are SGHKS and YYEKEE (reference sequence). This CDR3 spans 15 amino acids.